A single sample is the source of the 32 T cell receptor beta chains below, sequenced in a study of cytomegalovirus exposure and HLA in healthy donors. In the PCR, 60 Vbeta and 13 Jbeta primers were used. Profiling relied on immunoSEQ multiplex PCR, and the TCRdb table lists in-frame clones only, not all of them. The profile covers 300,000 or so clones, with 84% appearing a single time and 2% to 2.5% taken by the ten largest. Sequencing was performed on PBMCs. The receptors come from a woman between 40 and 55 years old in good health and CMV-seropositive.

The rearrangement uses TRBV27 and TRBJ1-1; D might be TRBD1 (5 bases). Germline CDR1 reads MNHEY; CDR2 reads SMNVEV (reference sequence). The CDR3 is 12 residues long. V was shortened by 5 bases and J by 10 bases, with 14 bases between the two germline ends. The CDR3 region is CASSPGRGSAFF. CDR3 nucleotides: TGTGCCAGCAGTCCCGGGAGGGGCTCAGCTTTCTTT.

This clone is a singleton in its sample. This chain connects TRBV21-1 to TRBJ1-1. TRBV21-1 is noted as a pseudogene. The CDR3 extends over 16 amino acids. The CDR3 DNA sequence: TGTGCCAGCAGCAAAGGAGGGGACGGGGGGCGGACTGAAGCTTTCTTT. This encodes CASSKGGDGGRTEAFF.

The chain links TRBV7-6 to TRBJ1-2; 8 bases map to TRBD1. The V gene's germline CDR1 is SGHVS and CDR2 FNYEAQ. The junction had 3 bases not matched to a gene; V was cut back by 1 base and J by 2 bases. This CDR3 has 15 residues. CDR3 in DNA: TGTGCCAGCAGCTTAGGACAGGGGTTAAACTATGGCTACACCTTC. Translating gives CASSLGQGLNYGYTF. Complete variable domain (other parts from reference TRBV7-6 and TRBJ1-2): GAGVSQSPRYKVTKRGQDVALRCDPISGHVSLYWYRQALGQGPEFLTYFNYEAQQDKSGLPNDRFSAERPEGSISTLTIQRTEQRDSAMYRCASSLGQGLNYGYTFGSGTRLTVV.

The rearrangement links TRBV7-3 to TRBJ1-3; 7 bases are shared with TRBD1. This CDR3 is 14 amino acids long. Germline CDR1 SGHTA, CDR2 FQGTGA. With V trimmed by 5 bases and J by 6 bases, 7 bases remained unmatched. The DNA of the CDR3 is TGTGCCAGCAGCCGTGACGGACAGGCAAACACCATATATTTT. This gives the protein CASSRDGQANTIYF.

The rearrangement links TRBV2 to TRBJ1-5; possibly TRBD1 for D (6 bases). CDR1 is SNHLY and CDR2 is FYNNEI in the germline V gene. The CDR3 extends over 16 amino acids. V was trimmed by 6 bases and J by 0 bases, leaving 15 bases between them. CDR3 sequence: CASRKPTGNSNQPQHF. CDR3 bases: TGTGCCAGCAGGAAACCGACAGGAAATAGCAATCAGCCCCAGCATTTT.

This clone was detected a few times. V and J are TRBV7-3 and TRBJ2-4, with TRBD2 identical over 7 bases. The CDR3 has 13 amino acids. After removal of 5 bases from V and 6 bases from J, the junction contained 4 bases not matched to a gene. Germline values: CDR1 SGHTA, CDR2 FQGTGA. The CDR3 is CASSPPGGNIQYF. Written as DNA, the CDR3 is TGTGCCAGCAGCCCCCCGGGGGGAAACATTCAGTACTTC.

Remarks on this clone: This same CDR3 is encoded by further DNA sequences in the sample. The J gene is TRBJ2-4, the V gene TRBV6-1; perhaps TRBD1 as D (5 bases). V gave up 0 bases and J gave up 0 bases, with 9 bases separating them. The germline V gene has CDR1 MNHNS and CDR2 SASEGT. The CDR3 extends over 16 amino acids. CDR3 residues: CASSEATDLAKNIQYF. The DNA for the CDR3 is TGTGCCAGCAGTGAAGCGACAGATCTAGCCAAAAACATTCAGTACTTC.

J is TRBJ1-3 and V is TRBV19; TRBD1 agrees at 8 bases. This CDR3 region has 14 residues. Per the germline V gene, CDR1 is LNHDA and CDR2 is SQIVND (reference sequence). After removal of 5 bases from V and 4 bases from J, the junction contained 4 bases not matched to a gene. CDR3 in DNA: TGTGCCAGTAGTTCCCGGGACAGGGGAAACACCATATATTTT. It specifies CASSSRDRGNTIYF.

The genes are TRBV28 and TRBJ2-7, with a possible D match to TRBD2 (6 bases). CDR3 size: 12 residues. Germline CDR1 reads MDHEN; CDR2 reads SYDVKM. V shed 5 bases and J shed 6 bases, with 11 bases lying between them. The CDR3 nucleotides are TGTGCCAGCAGTCGCTCAGCGGGCGAGCAGTACTTC. Its translation: CASSRSAGEQYF.

The J gene is TRBJ1-2, the V gene TRBV5-6, with 9 bases lining up with TRBD1. The CDR3 has 15 amino acids. Germline V lookup: CDR1 SGHDT, CDR2 YYEEEE. V was pared by 2 bases and J by 8 bases, with 10 bases of the junction left unmatched. CDR3 sequence reads: CASSFGTGIVQGYTF. The CDR3 nucleotides read TGTGCCAGCAGCTTCGGGACAGGGATTGTACAGGGCTACACCTTC.

CDR3 coding DNA: TGTGCCAGCACTGCGGCGGGGATGAACACTGAAGCTTTCTTT. This translates into CASTAAGMNTEAFF. The chain uses TRBV28 and TRBJ1-1; D is ambiguous. Germline CDR1 MDHEN, CDR2 SYDVKM. The CDR3 contains 14 residues. V lost 7 bases, J lost 0 bases, and 12 bases lay in between.

The chain recombines TRBV6-4 with TRBJ2-1, with 9 nucleotides matching TRBD2. CDR1 is MRHNA, CDR2 SNTAGT, per germline. The J segment lost 4 bases and the V segment lost 5 bases, leaving 6 bases of the junction unmatched. The CDR3 is 15 residues long. The CDR3 loop is CASSSGRPGYNEQFF. The CDR3 DNA is TGTGCCAGCAGTAGCGGGAGGCCTGGTTACAATGAGCAGTTCTTC.

The rearrangement links TRBV6-5 to TRBJ1-2, with a tentative D call TRBD1 (5 bases). The germline V gene encodes CDR1 MNHEY and CDR2 SVGAGI. CDR3 length: 12 amino acids. V lost 5 bases to trimming and J lost 2 bases, with 6 bases between them. The CDR3 reads CASSRQNYGYTF. The CDR3 region has the DNA TGTGCCAGCAGTCGACAGAACTATGGCTACACCTTC.

CDR3 protein: CASSTAAYNEQFF. The CDR3 DNA follows: TGTGCCAGCTCGACAGCAGCCTACAATGAGCAGTTCTTC. The rearrangement uses TRBV27 and TRBJ2-1; TRBD1 might be the D (5 bases). The ends were cut back, 8 bases at V and 2 bases at J, with 10 bases in the middle. The CDR3 loop spans 13 amino acids. The V gene's germline CDR1 is MNHEY and CDR2 SMNVEV (reference sequence).

The chain joins TRBV6-4 to TRBJ2-7, with 7 bases that match TRBD2. Germline V gene data show CDR1 as MRHNA and CDR2 as SNTAGT. Trimming took 6 bases from V and 6 from J; bases not matched to a gene: 11. The CDR3 is 14 amino acids. CDR3 in amino acids: CASSLEAGLGEQYF. The CDR3 DNA reads as TGTGCCAGCAGCTTGGAAGCGGGACTCGGCGAGCAGTACTTC.

The chain is built from TRBV5-6 and TRBJ1-2; 9 bases line up with TRBD1. Germline V gene data show CDR1 as SGHDT and CDR2 as YYEEEE. The V gene end was trimmed by 9 bases and the J gene end by 4 bases; junction bases not matched to a gene: 16. The CDR3 spans 16 residues. CDR3 DNA sequence: TGTGCCACCAACGGAGGGACAGGGACCACTGGCTATGGCTACACCTTC. Residues: CATNGGTGTTGYGYTF.

CDR3: CASSTGSNSPLHF. The CDR3 DNA sequence: TGTGCCAGCTCAACGGGGTCTAATTCACCCCTCCACTTT. J is TRBJ1-6 and V is TRBV18, with D unclear. Germline V gene data show CDR1 as KGHSH and CDR2 as LQKENI. The CDR3 has 13 amino acids. With 5 bases removed from V and 6 bases from J, the gap between germline ends came to 8 bases.

Regarding this clone: This sample includes further DNA sequences coding for the same CDR3. The rearrangement joins TRBV28 to TRBJ1-2, with 9 bases that match TRBD1. Trimming at V came to 5 bases and at J to 3 bases, leaving 4 bases not matched to a gene. The length of the CDR3 is 14 residues. Germline assignment: CDR1 MDHEN and CDR2 SYDVKM. CDR3: CASSTTGGDYGYTF. The CDR3 coding sequence is TGTGCCAGCAGTACCACAGGGGGCGACTATGGCTACACCTTC.

The rearrangement links TRBV7-2 to TRBJ1-2, with a possible D match to TRBD1 (6 bases). The V gene's germline CDR1 is SGHTA and CDR2 FQGNSA. Trimming removed 0 bases from V and 1 base from J, with 12 bases in between. The CDR3 totals 16 residues. CDR3 in amino acids: CASSLAGDTRNYGYTF. The CDR3 DNA reads TGTGCCAGCAGCTTAGCGGGGGACACCCGTAACTATGGCTACACCTTC.

In its sample, this clone was seen a few times. V gene TRBV19 combines with J gene TRBJ2-1, with D perhaps TRBD1 (5 bases). Between the trimmed V and J ends, which lost 6 bases and 8 bases, there was a span of 14 bases. The CDR3 consists of 13 residues. CDR1 is LNHDA, CDR2 SQIVND, per germline (reference sequence). The CDR3 loop reads CASRMSGIDEQFF. In DNA, the CDR3 is TGTGCCAGTAGGATGTCAGGGATTGATGAGCAGTTCTTC.

This chain links TRBV30 with TRBJ2-2; TRBD1 is a possible D gene (6 bases). CDR3 length: 15 residues. Germline assignment: CDR1 GTSNPN and CDR2 SVGIG (reference sequence). With 2 bases removed from V and 1 base from J, the gap between germline ends came to 11 bases. The CDR3 DNA follows: TGTGCCTGGAGTCCCCTGACAGGGAACACCGGGGAGCTGTTTTTT. It codes for CAWSPLTGNTGELFF.

This chain connects TRBV7-2 to TRBJ2-3; TRBD2 matches at 12 bases. With 2 bases clipped from V and 0 bases from J, the junction kept 9 bases outside the gene matches. Germline V gene sequence: CDR1 SGHTA, CDR2 FQGNSA. The CDR3 has 19 amino acids. For the CDR3, the DNA is TGTGCCAGCAGCTTACGGAGGACTAGCGGGACGTATAGCACAGATACGCAGTATTTT. Translating gives CASSLRRTSGTYSTDTQYF. The full variable domain, completed using reference TRBV7-2 and TRBJ2-3, is GAGVSQSPSNKVTEKGKDVELRCDPISGHTALYWYRQSLGQGLEFLIYFQGNSAPDKSGLPSDRFSAERTGGSVSTLTIQRTQQEDSAVYLCASSLRRTSGTYSTDTQYFGPGTRLTVL.

This clone was counted a few times. The chain couples TRBV4-3 to TRBJ2-1, with no clear D. The CDR3 is 15 residues long. The germline CDR1 and CDR2 sequences are LGHNA and YSLEER. The ends were cut back, 0 bases at V and 3 bases at J, with 9 bases in the middle. CDR3 sequence: CASSQERALYNEQFF. CDR3 coding DNA: TGCGCCAGCAGCCAAGAGCGCGCTCTCTACAATGAGCAGTTCTTC.

The rearrangement joins TRBV2 to TRBJ2-1, with TRBD1 as a possible D gene (6 bases). The CDR3 covers 15 residues. Germline assignment: CDR1 SNHLY and CDR2 FYNNEI. Between the trimmed V and J ends, which lost 8 bases and 8 bases, there was a span of 22 bases. The CDR3: CASDTGQGKRDEQFF. The CDR3 bases are TGTGCCAGCGACACCGGGCAGGGGAAAAGAGATGAGCAGTTCTTC.

J is TRBJ1-4 and V is TRBV27, with TRBD1 matching over 8 bases. Trimming at V came to 5 bases and at J to 3 bases, leaving 8 bases not matched to a gene. CDR3 length equals 16 residues. The germline V gene encodes CDR1 MNHEY and CDR2 SMNVEV (reference sequence). The CDR3 nucleotides read TGTGCCAGCAGTCCCCGGACAGGGTGGGCTAATGAAAAACTGTTTTTT. Translated: CASSPRTGWANEKLFF.

The chain employs TRBV5-1 and TRBJ2-7; a weak D match, TRBD1 (6 bases). Trimming took off 6 bases at V and 7 bases at J, with 26 bases between the two ends. The length of the CDR3 is 16 residues. The V gene's germline CDR1 is SGHRS and CDR2 YFSETQ. CDR3 DNA sequence: TGCGCCAGCACCCTGGGGGCGGGCGGAGAGTCGGGAGAGCAGTACTTC. Its translation is CASTLGAGGESGEQYF.

This rearrangement joins TRBV5-5 to TRBJ1-1; 8 nucleotides align to TRBD1. The trim removed 0 bases at V and 6 bases at J, leaving 10 bases unmatched. Germline V CDR1 and CDR2: SGHKS, YYEKEE (reference sequence). This CDR3 is built from 16 residues. The CDR3, as DNA: TGTGCCAGCAGCTTGGAACCGGCAGGGGGCTGGGCTGAAGCTTTCTTT. This encodes CASSLEPAGGWAEAFF.

V usage is TRBV2 and J usage is TRBJ2-6; possibly TRBD2 for D (6 bases). This CDR3 has 15 amino acids. V lost 2 bases and J lost 2, with 7 bases in between. From germline, CDR1 is SNHLY and CDR2 FYNNEI. CDR3 in amino acids: CASSEWEAGANVLTF. As DNA, the CDR3 is TGTGCCAGCAGTGAATGGGAGGCTGGGGCCAACGTCCTGACTTTC.

The chain uses TRBV5-1 and TRBJ2-4; D call uncertain. V shed 0 bases and J shed 7 bases, with 14 bases lying between them. CDR1 is SGHRS, CDR2 YFSETQ, per germline. This CDR3 contains 15 residues. In DNA, the CDR3 is TGCGCCAGCAGCTTGGACCCGGTGGCCGGGAACATTCAGTACTTC. Its translation is CASSLDPVAGNIQYF.

The chain uses TRBV27 and TRBJ2-3; D gene unclear. Germline V gene data show CDR1 as MNHEY and CDR2 as SMNVEV (reference sequence). The CDR3 sequence is 13 residues long. Trimming cost V 6 bases and J 0 bases, with 7 bases left between them. The CDR3 DNA reads as TGTGCCAGCAGCTACGCAAGCACAGATACGCAGTATTTT. It is translated as CASSYASTDTQYF.

This sequence joins TRBV2 and TRBJ2-7, with 9 bases fitting TRBD1. With 10 bases clipped from V and 3 bases from J, the junction kept 7 bases outside the gene matches. This CDR3 region has 13 residues. Germline CDR1 SNHLY, CDR2 FYNNEI. The CDR3 sequence: CAIRRDRDYEQYF. CDR3 DNA sequence: TGTGCCATCCGCCGGGACAGGGACTACGAGCAGTACTTC.

V and J are TRBV4-2 and TRBJ2-1; D is perhaps TRBD1 (6 bases). Germline V gene data show CDR1 as LGHNA and CDR2 as YNFKEQ. V shed 1 base and J shed 3 bases, with 13 bases lying between them. The CDR3 extends over 16 amino acids. The CDR3 DNA follows: TGTGCCAGCAGCCAAGGAGACAGGTCTGTCTACAATGAGCAGTTCTTC. This codes for CASSQGDRSVYNEQFF.